Shown below are 21 T cell receptor beta chains from a single sample sequenced in a study of CD8 T cells in ankylosing spondylitis. Study-wide results and limits: A TCR beta motif of several highly homologous variants appeared characteristic of ankylosing spondylitis blood.

TCRdb called the 5' RACE reads again in MiXCR, with one record for every CDR3 protein. The data show about 450,000 distinct CDR3 sequences, 25% to 30% seen once. Their antigen targets remain unknown. The sample comprised blood, either unsorted or a sorted T cell fraction (not recorded which). These receptors were obtained from a male donor with ankylosing spondylitis.

This clonotype showed up just a few times. In DNA, the CDR3 is TGTGCCAGCAGTCCGACAGGGGGGGCCACTGAAGCTTTCTTT. This translates into CASSPTGGATEAFF. The chain links TRBV12-3 or TRBV12-4 to TRBJ1-1, with 9 bases lining up with TRBD1. The CDR3 runs to 14 residues. After removal of 5 bases from V and 4 bases from J, the junction contained 5 bases not matched to a gene.

V and J are TRBV5-6 and TRBJ1-1; D remains ambiguous. The CDR3 spans 14 residues. Germline assignment: CDR1 SGHDT and CDR2 YYEEEE. Trimming removed 4 bases at V and 11 bases at J, with 21 bases between. Here the CDR3 reads CASSLGRNRQQAFF. The CDR3 DNA reads TGTGCCAGCAGCCTCGGTCGGAACCGCCAGCAGGCTTTCTTT.

The J gene is TRBJ2-2, the V gene TRBV10-2; TRBD2 agrees at 13 bases. The trim removed 6 bases at V and 5 bases at J, leaving 12 bases unmatched. The length of the CDR3 is 18 residues. Germline V gene sequence: CDR1 WSHSY, CDR2 SAAADI. As DNA, the CDR3 is TGCGCCAGCAGCCCGGGACTAGCGGGGTCGGTAGGAACCGGGGAGCTGTTTTTT. Translating gives CASSPGLAGSVGTGELFF.

This clonotype turned up a few times. The rearrangement uses TRBV5-1 and TRBJ2-7, with TRBD2 identical over 7 bases. From germline, CDR1 is SGHRS and CDR2 YFSETQ. The ends lost 3 bases at V and 1 base at J; junction bases unmatched: 7. The CDR3 totals 15 residues. CDR3 sequence: CASSSQAGRSYEQYF. For the CDR3, the DNA is TGCGCCAGCAGCTCGCAAGCGGGACGTTCCTACGAGCAGTACTTC.

There are a few counts of this clonotype. This chain links TRBV12-3 or TRBV12-4 with TRBJ2-5; 16 bases align to TRBD2. The CDR3 consists of 16 residues. Trimming cost V 6 bases and J 3 bases; bases outside gene matches: 4. The CDR3 DNA follows: TGTGCCAGCAGCCGGGGACTAGCGGGAGGGGAAGAGACCCAGTACTTC. It translates to CASSRGLAGGEETQYF.

This clonotype has more than one count but fewer than ten. V is TRBV5-6 and J is TRBJ2-7; 9 bases are shared with TRBD1. V lost 1 base to trimming and J lost 5 bases; unmatched junction nucleotides: 4. CDR1 is SGHDT, CDR2 YYEEEE, per germline. The CDR3 totals 14 residues. In DNA, the CDR3 is TGTGCCAGCAGCTTGACAGGGGGCCTAAACGAGCAGTACGTC. Encoded protein: CASSLTGGLNEQYV.

CDR3 sequence reads: CASRLDGGELFF. CDR3 sequence (DNA): TGTGCCAGCAGACTGGACGGCGGGGAGCTGTTTTTT. The J gene is TRBJ2-2, the V gene TRBV11-2; D is unresolved. The length of the CDR3 is 12 residues. V was cut by 6 bases and J by 7 bases, with 9 bases left in between. CDR1 is SGHAT and CDR2 is FQNNGV in the germline V gene.

The chain is built from TRBV30 and TRBJ1-3; 11 bases are a match to TRBD1. The J segment lost 8 bases and the V segment lost 3 bases, leaving 9 bases of the junction unmatched. There are 15 residues in the CDR3. The germline V gene has CDR1 GTSNPN and CDR2 SVGIG (reference sequence). In DNA, the CDR3 is TGTGCCTGGAGCCTACCGGGACAGGGGGTATACACCATATATTTT. Residues: CAWSLPGQGVYTIYF.

The V and J genes are TRBV29-1 and TRBJ1-4, with a weak D call TRBD1 (5 bases). Deletions cut 5 bases from V and 7 bases from J, with 17 bases between. This CDR3 region has 14 residues. Germline V gene sequence: CDR1 SQVTM, CDR2 ANQGSEA. In DNA, the CDR3 is TGCAGCGTTAAGGGGCAGTGGTATGGTGAAAAACTGTTTTTT. Translating gives CSVKGQWYGEKLFF.

This clonotype was picked up a small number of times. The rearrangement links TRBV18 to TRBJ1-5; 9 bases map to TRBD1. J lost 9 bases, V lost 6 bases, and 6 bases had no gene match. CDR1 and CDR2 (germline): KGHSH, LQKENI. This CDR3 has 13 amino acids. CDR3 in amino acids: CASSLQGARPQHF. The CDR3 DNA follows: TGTGCCAGCTCCCTACAGGGGGCAAGGCCCCAGCATTTT.

This clonotype has only a few counts. J is TRBJ2-1 and V is TRBV3-1; D not resolved. Germline V gene lookup returns CDR1 LGHDT and CDR2 YNNKEL (reference sequence). This CDR3 has 17 residues. Trimming pared 0 bases from V and 0 bases from J, leaving 12 bases between. This CDR3 is CASSQDKRTSSYNEQFF. CDR3 DNA sequence: TGTGCCAGCAGCCAAGATAAAAGGACCAGCTCCTACAATGAGCAGTTCTTC.

The rearrangement uses TRBV25-1 and TRBJ2-3; 9 bases match TRBD1. Trimming removed 4 bases from V and 5 bases from J; junction bases left unmatched: 7. Germline CDR1 is MGHDK and CDR2 is SYGVNS. The CDR3 consists of 15 residues. CDR3 nucleotides: TGTGCCAGCAGTGCGTACAGGGGGCGCGAAGATACGCAGTATTTT. Encoded protein: CASSAYRGREDTQYF.

Points on this clonotype: Germline and junction disagree at one end, which may indicate a read error. V and J are TRBV7-2 and TRBJ1-5; 8 bases line up with TRBD1. Germline V gene data show CDR1 as SGHTA and CDR2 as FQGNSA. The CDR3 consists of 15 residues. The CDR3, as DNA: TGTGCCAGCAGCTTAACAGGGGGTACGTCTCAGGCCCAGCATTTT. Encoded protein: CASSLTGGTSQAQHF.

This clonotype was counted between two and nine times. The chain carries TRBV5-1 and TRBJ1-3; D might be TRBD1 (5 bases). V was cut by 0 bases and J by 2 bases, with 12 bases left in between. This CDR3 has 16 residues. The germline CDR1 and CDR2 sequences are SGHRS and YFSETQ. The CDR3 protein is CASSLGAGTTGNTIYF. The CDR3 coding sequence is TGCGCCAGCAGCTTGGGCGCAGGGACGACTGGAAACACCATATATTTT.

This clonotype has more than one count but fewer than ten. The chain couples TRBV5-1 to TRBJ1-4, with 10 bases matching TRBD1. The trim removed 4 bases at V and 5 bases at J, leaving 2 bases unmatched. From germline, CDR1 is SGHRS and CDR2 YFSETQ. The CDR3 sequence is 14 residues long. The CDR3 coding sequence is TGCGCCAGCAGCGTGGGACAGGGGAATGAAAAACTGTTTTTT. This gives the protein CASSVGQGNEKLFF.

This chain's CDR3 is CASEARVMRNEQFF. CDR3 bases: TGTGCCAGCGAGGCCAGGGTAATGCGCAATGAGCAGTTCTTC. The chain employs TRBV28 and TRBJ2-1; D is perhaps TRBD1 (5 bases). The CDR3 contains 14 residues. Germline V lookup: CDR1 MDHEN, CDR2 SYDVKM. V was clipped by 8 bases and J by 6 bases, with 17 bases between them.

The CDR3 reads CASSSNQGIGEKLFF. As DNA, the CDR3 is TGTGCCAGCAGCTCCAACCAGGGGATAGGGGAAAAACTGTTTTTT. J is TRBJ1-4 and V is TRBV5-6; weak D call: TRBD1 (6 bases). V was clipped by 3 bases and J by 8 bases, with 17 bases between them. CDR1 is SGHDT, CDR2 YYEEEE, per germline. This CDR3 spans 15 amino acids.

This clonotype was observed a few times. The V call is TRBV5-4, the J call TRBJ1-2, with D perhaps matching TRBD1 (6 bases). V was pared by 4 bases and J by 0 bases, with 10 bases between. In germline, CDR1 is SGHNT, CDR2 YYREEE (reference sequence). This CDR3 is built from 14 residues. The CDR3 DNA follows: TGTGCCAGCAGCAGGGACATTGCTAACTATGGCTACACCTTC. Encoded protein: CASSRDIANYGYTF.

The chain links TRBV4-2 to TRBJ2-3, with D maybe TRBD2 (6 bases). The CDR3 spans 19 residues. Trimming took 7 bases from V and 6 from J, leaving 32 bases between them. CDR1 LGHNA and CDR2 YNFKEQ come from the germline V gene. CDR3 residues: CASTKTRQRGPRLVDTQYF. The CDR3 region has the DNA TGTGCCAGCACCAAGACTAGACAAAGAGGACCCCGGCTGGTCGATACGCAGTATTTT.

The chain has TRBV20-1 and TRBJ2-3, with TRBD1 matching over 7 bases. The CDR3 runs to 15 residues. Germline CDR1 DFQATT, CDR2 SNEGSKA (reference sequence). V shed 4 bases and J 1 base; nucleotides not matched to a gene: 8. The CDR3 DNA is TGCAGTGCTAAGAACAGGGGCCACGGCACAGATACGCAGTATTTT. Amino acid sequence: CSAKNRGHGTDTQYF.

This clonotype was seen a few times. The V and J genes are TRBV29-1 and TRBJ2-3; TRBD1 might be the D (5 bases). Germline V lookup: CDR1 SQVTM, CDR2 ANQGSEA. This CDR3 region has 13 residues. V was cut by 2 bases and J by 1 base, with 7 bases left in between. The CDR3 spells CSVEPTGTDTQYF. The CDR3 DNA reads TGCAGCGTTGAACCGACAGGCACAGATACGCAGTATTTT.